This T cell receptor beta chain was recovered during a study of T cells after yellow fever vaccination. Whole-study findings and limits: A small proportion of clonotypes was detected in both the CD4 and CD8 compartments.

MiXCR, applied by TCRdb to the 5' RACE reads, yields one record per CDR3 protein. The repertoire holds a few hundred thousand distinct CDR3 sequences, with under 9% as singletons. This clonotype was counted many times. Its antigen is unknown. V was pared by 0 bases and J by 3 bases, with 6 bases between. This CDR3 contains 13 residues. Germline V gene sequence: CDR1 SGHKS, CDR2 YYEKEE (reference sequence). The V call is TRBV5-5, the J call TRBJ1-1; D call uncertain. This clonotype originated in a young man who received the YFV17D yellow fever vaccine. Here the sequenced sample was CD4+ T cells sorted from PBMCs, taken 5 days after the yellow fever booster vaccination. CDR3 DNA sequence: TGTGCCAGCAGCTTGGGACCATACACTGAAGCTTTCTTT. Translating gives CASSLGPYTEAFF. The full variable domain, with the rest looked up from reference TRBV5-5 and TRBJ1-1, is DAGVTQSPTHLIKTRGQQVTLRCSPISGHKSVSWYQQVLGQGPQFIFQYYEKEERGRGNFPDRFSARQFPNYSSELNVNALLLGDSALYLCASSLGPYTEAFFGQGTRLTVV.